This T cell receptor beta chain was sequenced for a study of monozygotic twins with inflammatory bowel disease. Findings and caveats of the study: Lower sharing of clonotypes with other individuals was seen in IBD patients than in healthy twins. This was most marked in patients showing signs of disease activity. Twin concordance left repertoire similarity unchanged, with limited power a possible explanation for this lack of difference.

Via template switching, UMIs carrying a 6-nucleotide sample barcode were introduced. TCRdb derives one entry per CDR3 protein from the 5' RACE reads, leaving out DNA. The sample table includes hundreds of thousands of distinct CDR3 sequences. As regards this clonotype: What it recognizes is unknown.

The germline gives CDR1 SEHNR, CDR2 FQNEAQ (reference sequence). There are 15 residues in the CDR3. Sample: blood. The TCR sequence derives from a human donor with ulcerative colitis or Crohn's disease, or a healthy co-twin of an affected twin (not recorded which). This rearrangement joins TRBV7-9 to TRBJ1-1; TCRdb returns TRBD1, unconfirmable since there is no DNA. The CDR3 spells CASSPETGRGTEAFF.